The subject of this entry is one T cell receptor beta chain. Some clones are missing from TCRdb's copy, which holds only in-frame ones; the method was immunoSEQ multiplex PCR. The data show some 12,000 clones, with about 88% seen just once and 2% to 2.5% held by the top ten. In germline, CDR1 is SQVTM, CDR2 ANQGSEA. The germline V and J ends were trimmed by 0 bases and 12 bases, with 9 bases remaining between them. This CDR3 has 11 amino acids. The sample originates from a study of tumor T cells in aggressive B-cell lymphoma. The V and J genes are TRBV29-1 and TRBJ2-4; no definite D call. This TCR was recovered from an adult with diffuse large B cell lymphoma. Specimen: tumor tissue. The CDR3 is CSVEDWLSQYF. CDR3 DNA sequence: TGCAGCGTTGAAGATTGGCTCAGTCAGTACTTC.